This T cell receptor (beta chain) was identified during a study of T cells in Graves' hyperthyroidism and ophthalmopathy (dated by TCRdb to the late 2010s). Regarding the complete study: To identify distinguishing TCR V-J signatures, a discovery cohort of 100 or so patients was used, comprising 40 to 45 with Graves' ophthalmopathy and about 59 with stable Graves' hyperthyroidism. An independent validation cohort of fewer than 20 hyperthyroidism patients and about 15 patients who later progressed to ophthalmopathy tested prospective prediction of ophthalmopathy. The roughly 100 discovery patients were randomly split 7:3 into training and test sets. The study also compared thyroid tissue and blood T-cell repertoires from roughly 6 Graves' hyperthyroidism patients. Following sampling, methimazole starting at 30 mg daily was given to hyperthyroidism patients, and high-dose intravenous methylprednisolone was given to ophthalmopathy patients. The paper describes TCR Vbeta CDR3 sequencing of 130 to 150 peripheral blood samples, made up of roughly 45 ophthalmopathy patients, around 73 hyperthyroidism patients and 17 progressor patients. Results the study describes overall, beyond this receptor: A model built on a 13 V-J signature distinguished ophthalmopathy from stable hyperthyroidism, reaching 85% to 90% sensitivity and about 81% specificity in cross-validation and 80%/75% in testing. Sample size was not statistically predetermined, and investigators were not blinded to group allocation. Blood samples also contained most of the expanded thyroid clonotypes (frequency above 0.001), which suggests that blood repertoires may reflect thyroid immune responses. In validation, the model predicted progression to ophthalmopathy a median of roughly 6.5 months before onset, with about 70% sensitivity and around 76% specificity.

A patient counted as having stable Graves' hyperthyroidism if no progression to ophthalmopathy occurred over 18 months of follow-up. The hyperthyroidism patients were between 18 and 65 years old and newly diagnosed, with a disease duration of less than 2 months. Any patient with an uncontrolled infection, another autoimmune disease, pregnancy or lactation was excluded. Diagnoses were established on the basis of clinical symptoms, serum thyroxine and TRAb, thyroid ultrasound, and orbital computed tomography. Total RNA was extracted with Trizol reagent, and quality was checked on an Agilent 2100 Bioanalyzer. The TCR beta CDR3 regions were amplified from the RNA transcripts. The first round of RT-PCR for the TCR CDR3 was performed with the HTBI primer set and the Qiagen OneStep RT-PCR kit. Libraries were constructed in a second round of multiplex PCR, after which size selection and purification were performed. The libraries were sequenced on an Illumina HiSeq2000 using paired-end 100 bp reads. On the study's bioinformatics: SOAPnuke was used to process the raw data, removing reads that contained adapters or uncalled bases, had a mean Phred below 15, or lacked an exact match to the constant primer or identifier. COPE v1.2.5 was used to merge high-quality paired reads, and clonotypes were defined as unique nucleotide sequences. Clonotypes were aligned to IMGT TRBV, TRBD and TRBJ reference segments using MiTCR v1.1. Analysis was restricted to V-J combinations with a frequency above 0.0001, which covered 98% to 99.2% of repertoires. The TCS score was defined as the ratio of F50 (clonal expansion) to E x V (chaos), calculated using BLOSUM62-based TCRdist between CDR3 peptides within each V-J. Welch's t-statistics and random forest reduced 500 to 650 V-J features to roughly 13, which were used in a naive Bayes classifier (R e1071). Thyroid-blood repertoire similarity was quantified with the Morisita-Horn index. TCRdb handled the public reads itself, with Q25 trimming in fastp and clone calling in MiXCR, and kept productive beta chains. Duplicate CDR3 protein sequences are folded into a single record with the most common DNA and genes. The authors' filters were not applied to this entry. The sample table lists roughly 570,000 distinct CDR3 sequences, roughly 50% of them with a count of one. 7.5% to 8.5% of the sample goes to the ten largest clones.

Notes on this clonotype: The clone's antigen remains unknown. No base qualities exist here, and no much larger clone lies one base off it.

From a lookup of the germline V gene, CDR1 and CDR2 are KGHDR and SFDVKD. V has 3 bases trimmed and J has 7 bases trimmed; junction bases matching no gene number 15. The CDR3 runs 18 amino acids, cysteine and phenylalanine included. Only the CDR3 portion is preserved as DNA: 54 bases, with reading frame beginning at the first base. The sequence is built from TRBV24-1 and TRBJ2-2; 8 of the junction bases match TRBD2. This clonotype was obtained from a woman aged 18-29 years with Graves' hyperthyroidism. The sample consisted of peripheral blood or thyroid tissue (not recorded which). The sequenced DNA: TGTGCCACCAGTGATCCGGACGGGACCAAGCGGGAGAACGGGGAGCTGTTTTTT. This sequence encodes CATSDPDGTKRENGELFF.